One and the same sample provided the 18 T cell receptor beta chains below, sequenced in a study of vaccination and CD4 T cells after COVID-19 (dated by TCRdb to about 2022). The library was made by PCR. The sample was run on an Illumina iSeq 100. DNA from cultured CD4+ T cells was subjected to TCR sequencing with the Oncomine TCR Beta short-read assay at the Johns Hopkins FTIC core. TCRdb ran its own pipeline on the public reads, namely fastp trimming at Q25 and MiXCR clone calling, and kept in-frame beta chains. Merged by CDR3 protein, the rows form single entries marked with the most common genes and DNA. The sample records 15,000 to 25,000 distinct CDR3 sequences, approximately 53% of which are singletons. The top ten constitute roughly 10% of the sample. The treatment or condition label on this specimen signifies: roughly 10-day PBMC culture with coronavirus spike peptide pools or control peptides (ViraFEST assay).

No cognate antigen is known for these TCRs. Sample: CD4+ T cells from blood, cultured in vitro. The receptors originated from a human donor who had recovered from COVID-19.

V usage is TRBV5-8 and J usage is TRBJ2-3; 8 positions agree with TRBD2. CDR1 is SGHTS and CDR2 is YDEGEE in the germline V gene. The V segment lost 6 bases and the J segment 3 bases; nucleotides outside the gene matches: 9. This CDR3 has 15 residues. CDR3 in amino acids: CASTRGERGTDTQYF. For the CDR3, the DNA is TGTGCCAGCACTCGCGGGGAGCGGGGGACAGATACGCAGTATTTT.

The chain combines TRBV5-4 with TRBJ1-1; a possible D gene is TRBD1 (5 bases). This CDR3 contains 13 residues. The germline CDR1 and CDR2 sequences are SGHNT and YYREEE (reference sequence). Trimming shortened V by 5 bases and J by 1 base, and 9 bases separated the two germline ends. The CDR3 loop reads CASSRDPNTEAFF. The CDR3 DNA sequence: TGTGCCAGCAGTCGGGACCCGAACACTGAAGCTTTCTTT.

The chain recombines TRBV20-1 with TRBJ1-1, with 8 bases matching TRBD1. This CDR3 is built from 13 residues. Germline V CDR1 and CDR2: DFQATT, SNEGSKA (reference sequence). V was clipped by 6 bases and J by 1 base; unmatched bases: 4. The CDR3 here is CSAQGTGNTEAFF. DNA of the CDR3: TGCAGTGCGCAAGGGACAGGGAACACTGAAGCTTTCTTT.

This chain joins TRBV14 and TRBJ2-3, with 12 bases lining up with TRBD2. Germline lookup yields CDR1 SGHDN and CDR2 FVKESK. The trim removed 1 base at V and 4 bases at J, leaving 3 bases unmatched. The CDR3 length is 16 residues. The CDR3 reads CASSQVRLAGADTQYF. The CDR3 nucleotides are TGTGCCAGCAGCCAAGTTAGACTAGCGGGGGCAGATACGCAGTATTTT.

This chain links TRBV11-1 with TRBJ2-5; D is perhaps TRBD1 or TRBD2 (7 bases each). Trimming left V 5 bases short and J 3 bases short, with 19 bases between. The CDR3 has 16 residues. Germline V lookup: CDR1 SGHAT, CDR2 FQDESV (reference sequence). CDR3 sequence reads: CASSRSRGRDEETQYF. The CDR3 nucleotides read TGTGCCAGCAGCCGATCCAGGGGGAGGGATGAAGAGACCCAGTACTTC.

The V and J genes are TRBV12-3 or TRBV12-4 and TRBJ2-7, with unresolved D. This CDR3 region has 12 residues. V dropped 6 bases and J dropped 5 bases, with 11 bases sitting between them. CDR3 region: CASSPSVNEQYF. For the CDR3, the DNA is TGTGCCAGCAGCCCCTCCGTGAACGAGCAGTACTTC.

This chain connects TRBV7-2 to TRBJ1-1; D possibly corresponds to TRBD1 (5 bases). The CDR3 contains 14 residues. Germline assignment: CDR1 SGHTA and CDR2 FQGNSA. V gave up 5 bases and J gave up 3 bases, with 13 bases separating them. The DNA of the CDR3 is TGTGCCAGCAGCCTAGTAGGAGGGGACACTGAAGCTTTCTTT. Its protein is CASSLVGGDTEAFF.

The rearrangement joins TRBV9 to TRBJ1-2; TRBD1 matches at 7 bases. The CDR3 length is 12 residues. The germline gives CDR1 SGDLS, CDR2 YYNGEE. J was trimmed by 9 bases and V by 4 bases; bases with no gene match: 6. The CDR3 sequence is CASSTYRGSYTF. As DNA, the CDR3 is TGTGCCAGCAGCACGTACAGGGGCAGCTACACCTTC.

The chain joins TRBV12-5 to TRBJ1-2; perhaps TRBD1 as D (6 bases). Germline CDR1 reads LGHNT; CDR2 reads FRNRAP. The germline V and J ends were trimmed by 3 bases and 6 bases, with 14 bases remaining between them. The CDR3 is made up of 14 amino acids. The CDR3 sequence is CASGLSPQGDGYTF. The CDR3 coding sequence is TGTGCTAGTGGTTTAAGTCCACAGGGAGATGGCTACACCTTC.

The rearrangement joins TRBV20-1 to TRBJ2-1, with 10 bases lining up with TRBD2. Germline trimming cut 4 bases from V and 10 bases from J; bases unmatched to any gene: 10. CDR1 DFQATT and CDR2 SNEGSKA come from the germline V gene (reference sequence). CDR3 length: 14 residues. CDR3 DNA sequence: TGCAGTGCTATACGCAGCGGGGGGGCCGGGGAGCAGTTCTTC. It encodes CSAIRSGGAGEQFF.

This clonotype has only a few counts. The genes are TRBV20-1 and TRBJ1-2, with 7 bases aligning to TRBD1. This CDR3 region has 14 residues. The trim removed 1 base at V and 3 bases at J, leaving 5 bases unmatched. Germline V lookup: CDR1 DFQATT, CDR2 SNEGSKA (reference sequence). This CDR3 is CSARGAGGYYGYTF. The DNA for the CDR3 is TGCAGTGCTAGAGGGGCAGGGGGATACTATGGCTACACCTTC.

V usage is TRBV6-2 or TRBV6-3 and J usage is TRBJ2-7; D possibly corresponds to TRBD1 (5 bases). Germline CDR1 MNHEY, CDR2 SVGEGT. The CDR3 extends over 15 amino acids. The V end was cut by 8 bases, the J end by 1 base, with 18 bases between. The CDR3 reads CASQGTGRFSYEQYF. The CDR3 coding sequence is TGTGCCAGCCAGGGTACCGGCAGGTTTTCCTACGAGCAGTACTTC.

This clonotype was recorded a few times. This chain links TRBV12-3 or TRBV12-4 with TRBJ1-2; TRBD1 agrees at 9 bases. The CDR3 sequence is 13 residues long. The V segment lost 5 bases and the J segment 2 bases; nucleotides outside the gene matches: 0. The CDR3 DNA is TGTGCCAGCAGTGGGACAGGGAACTATGGCTACACCTTC. Protein: CASSGTGNYGYTF.

The rearrangement links TRBV12-3 or TRBV12-4 to TRBJ1-1, with D possibly matching TRBD1 (5 bases). The CDR3 is made up of 15 amino acids. The V gene lost 2 bases and the J gene lost 6 bases, with 16 bases spanning the gap. CDR3 nucleotide sequence: TGTGCCAGCAGTTTAAGGGAGGGCCTAGGGGCTGAAGCTTTCTTT. It encodes CASSLREGLGAEAFF.

This clonotype has just a few counts. J is TRBJ1-2 and V is TRBV7-2; 8 bases fit TRBD1. The CDR3 is 15 residues long. The ends lost 2 bases at V and 6 bases at J; junction bases unmatched: 8. Per the germline V gene, CDR1 is SGHTA and CDR2 is FQGNSA. Here the CDR3 reads CASSLMTGVLDGYTF. The CDR3 DNA reads TGTGCCAGCAGCTTAATGACAGGGGTACTAGATGGCTACACCTTC.

This clonotype was picked up a small number of times. The chain couples TRBV30 to TRBJ1-2; D ambiguous. CDR1 is GTSNPN, CDR2 SVGIG, per germline (reference sequence). The CDR3 contains 10 residues. The CDR3 region has the DNA TGTGCTCAGGCGGACTATGGCTACACCTTC. Its translation: CAQADYGYTF.

V usage is TRBV20-1 and J usage is TRBJ1-4; 7 bases line up with TRBD1. The germline V gene has CDR1 DFQATT and CDR2 SNEGSKA (reference sequence). The CDR3 spans 14 residues. J was trimmed by 8 bases and V by 0 bases; bases with no gene match: 6. The CDR3 here is CSAREVQGGEKLFF. CDR3 bases: TGCAGTGCTAGAGAGGTGCAGGGGGGGGAAAAACTGTTTTTT.

The J gene is TRBJ1-2, the V gene TRBV2, with unresolved D. The V gene lost 3 bases and the J gene lost 1 base, with 18 bases spanning the gap. The CDR3 totals 17 residues. Germline-derived CDR1 and CDR2 are SNHLY and FYNNEI. The CDR3 coding sequence is TGTGCCAGCAGTGACAACTTTTCGGAGCCCGATAACTATGGCTACACCTTC. Encoded protein: CASSDNFSEPDNYGYTF.